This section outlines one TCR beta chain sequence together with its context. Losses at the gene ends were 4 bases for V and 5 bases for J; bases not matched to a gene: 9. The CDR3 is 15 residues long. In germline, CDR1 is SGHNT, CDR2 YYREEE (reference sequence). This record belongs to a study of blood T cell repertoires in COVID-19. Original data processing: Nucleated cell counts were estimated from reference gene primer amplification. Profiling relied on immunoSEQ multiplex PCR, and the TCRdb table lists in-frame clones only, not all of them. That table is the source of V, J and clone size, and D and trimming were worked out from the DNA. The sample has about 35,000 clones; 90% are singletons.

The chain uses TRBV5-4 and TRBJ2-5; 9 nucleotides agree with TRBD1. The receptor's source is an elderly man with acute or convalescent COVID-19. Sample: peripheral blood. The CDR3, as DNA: TGTGCCAGCAGCCGTCGTGGTACAGGGGGCGAGACCCAGTACTTC. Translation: CASSRRGTGGETQYF.